A single sample gave rise to the 21 T cell receptor beta chains below, sequenced in a study of human T cells and chemical hapten exposure. Total RNA was isolated from whole blood that had not been fractionated. MiXCR, applied by TCRdb to the 5' RACE reads, yields one record per CDR3 protein. Of about 140,000 distinct CDR3 sequences in the sample, 4.1% were seen once. These receptors were collected from a female donor in good health.

This clonotype was counted at least ten times. The rearrangement uses TRBV12-3 or TRBV12-4 and TRBJ2-4; D perhaps matches TRBD1 (6 bases). The CDR3 contains 19 residues. Deletions cut 3 bases from V and 3 bases from J, with 24 bases between. This CDR3 reads CASSFSSGARRGVKNIQYF. The DNA of the CDR3 is TGTGCCAGCAGTTTTAGCTCAGGGGCGCGAAGAGGGGTCAAAAACATTCAGTACTTC.

This clonotype has a count of ten or more. The rearrangement uses TRBV7-9 and TRBJ2-3, with 9 bases matching TRBD2. Germline CDR1 reads SEHNR; CDR2 reads FQNEAQ (reference sequence). This CDR3 region has 17 residues. The J segment lost 5 bases and the V segment lost 5 bases, leaving 14 bases of the junction unmatched. The CDR3 loop is CASSPLSAGGHRDTQYF. The CDR3 region has the DNA TGTGCCAGCAGCCCGCTATCGGCGGGGGGGCATAGAGATACGCAGTATTTT.

This clonotype appeared many times. The rearrangement joins TRBV4-1 to TRBJ2-1; tentatively, D is TRBD2 (6 bases). The CDR3 is made up of 18 amino acids. Germline V CDR1 and CDR2: MGHRA, YSYEKL. Trimming cost V 3 bases and J 0 bases, with 18 bases left between them. For the CDR3, the DNA is TGCGCCAGCAGCCACGGTGGCCTGGAGGGAAGCTCCTACAATGAGCAGTTCTTC. This encodes CASSHGGLEGSSYNEQFF.

This clonotype was picked up many times. The CDR3 DNA reads TGTGCCATCAGTGAGTCGCGGGGGGCTTTGGGCAATGAGCAGTTCTTC. It specifies CAISESRGALGNEQFF. V gene TRBV10-3 combines with J gene TRBJ2-1, with 8 bases fitting TRBD2. The germline gives CDR1 ENHRY, CDR2 SYGVKD. Germline trimming cut 0 bases from V and 6 bases from J; bases unmatched to any gene: 7. This CDR3 spans 16 amino acids.

This clonotype appeared many times. The rearrangement links TRBV7-3 to TRBJ2-1; 8 bases fit TRBD1. Trimming removed 4 bases from V and 1 base from J; junction bases left unmatched: 9. CDR3 length: 17 amino acids. The germline gives CDR1 SGHTA, CDR2 FQGTGA. The DNA for the CDR3 is TGTGCCAGCAGCTCTCGCCAGGGGGCATCGTCCTACAATGAGCAGTTCTTC. It codes for CASSSRQGASSYNEQFF.

This clonotype was detected many times. The chain carries TRBV9 and TRBJ1-2; TRBD1 matches 7 bases. This CDR3 is 18 amino acids long. Trimming took 4 bases from V and 8 from J; bases not matched to a gene: 23. CDR1 SGDLS and CDR2 YYNGEE come from the germline V gene. The DNA of the CDR3 is TGTGCCAGCAGCAAATATACCGGGACAGTCCGAAACGGGGGGGGCTACACCTTC. It is translated as CASSKYTGTVRNGGGYTF.

This clonotype was seen repeatedly, ten times or more. The V and J genes are TRBV7-3 and TRBJ2-3; 7 bases are a match to TRBD2. Germline CDR1 and CDR2: SGHTA and FQGTGA. The CDR3 spans 15 residues. The junction had 5 bases not matched to a gene; V was cut back by 5 bases and J by 0 bases. CDR3 sequence (DNA): TGTGCCAGCAGCCCTCAGCGGGGTAGCACAGATACGCAGTATTTT. Its translation: CASSPQRGSTDTQYF.

The chain links TRBV30 to TRBJ2-7; the D gene is possibly TRBD1 (7 bases). The CDR3 is 13 amino acids. The V end was cut by 5 bases, the J end by 13 bases, with 24 bases between. The V gene's germline CDR1 is GTSNPN and CDR2 SVGIG (reference sequence). CDR3 nucleotides: TGTGCCTGGGAGAGGGGGCAGGGAGGTCGGCACTACTTC. It codes for CAWERGQGGRHYF.

This clonotype was found many times. The chain couples TRBV5-5 to TRBJ2-2; the match to TRBD1 covers 8 bases. Losses at the gene ends were 3 bases for V and 4 bases for J; bases not matched to a gene: 11. Germline V gene data show CDR1 as SGHKS and CDR2 as YYEKEE (reference sequence). CDR3 length equals 17 residues. DNA for the CDR3: TGTGCCAGCAGCTCGAACCCCAGGGGGCCCAGCACCGGGGAGCTGTTTTTT. Its translation is CASSSNPRGPSTGELFF.

This clonotype has a count of ten or more. The CDR3 loop reads CAISGLAGTSGYTDTQYF. The CDR3 DNA reads TGTGCCATCAGTGGTCTTGCCGGGACTAGCGGTTACACAGATACGCAGTATTTT. V gene TRBV10-3 combines with J gene TRBJ2-3, with 11 bases lining up with TRBD2. With 4 bases clipped from V and 2 bases from J, the junction kept 11 bases outside the gene matches. Germline V gives CDR1 ENHRY, CDR2 SYGVKD. This CDR3 contains 18 residues.

A few counts support this clonotype. This rearrangement joins TRBV4-1 to TRBJ2-5; TRBD2 might be the D (6 bases). The CDR3 is made up of 14 amino acids. The V and J ends lost 5 bases and 0 bases respectively, with 10 bases between them. Germline V CDR1 and CDR2: MGHRA, YSYEKL. DNA of the CDR3: TGCGCCAGCAGCTCCCGGGACTACCAAGAGACCCAGTACTTC. It translates to CASSSRDYQETQYF.

This clonotype was found many times. The rearrangement joins TRBV13 to TRBJ1-1; TRBD1 aligns across 10 bases. Germline CDR1 PRHDT, CDR2 FYEKMQ (reference sequence). The CDR3 totals 14 residues. Trimming cost V 3 bases and J 6 bases; bases outside gene matches: 4. This CDR3 is CASSFRTGGPEAFF. In DNA form, the CDR3 reads TGTGCCAGCAGCTTTCGGACAGGGGGGCCTGAAGCTTTCTTT.

Comment on this clonotype: Possible read error: a much larger clone is one base away. This chain joins TRBV12-3 or TRBV12-4 and TRBJ1-6, with a weak D call TRBD1 (6 bases). The CDR3 is 13 amino acids. The V end was cut by 5 bases, the J end by 11 bases, with 13 bases between. The DNA of the CDR3 is TGTGCCAGCAGTCGCTGGGGGCTAGCACCCCTCCACTTT. Protein sequence: CASSRWGLAPLHF.

The chain carries TRBV20-1 and TRBJ2-3; the match to TRBD2 covers 14 bases. Germline CDR1 reads DFQATT; CDR2 reads SNEGSKA (reference sequence). CDR3 length: 17 residues. After removal of 4 bases from V and 3 bases from J, the junction contained 9 bases not matched to a gene. The CDR3 protein is CSATKGGLAGVTDTQYF. The DNA of the CDR3 is TGCAGTGCTACAAAAGGGGGACTAGCGGGGGTAACAGATACGCAGTATTTT.

This clonotype is labeled medium-sized. The chain joins TRBV7-9 to TRBJ2-1, with 10 bases fitting TRBD2. CDR1 is SEHNR, CDR2 FQNEAQ, per germline (reference sequence). Losses at the gene ends were 5 bases for V and 3 bases for J; bases not matched to a gene: 7. CDR3 length: 16 residues. The CDR3 reads CASSLSGLADYNEQFF. The CDR3 DNA follows: TGTGCCAGCAGCCTAAGCGGACTAGCGGACTACAATGAGCAGTTCTTC. Complete variable domain (other parts from reference TRBV7-9 and TRBJ2-1): DTGVSQNPRHKITKRGQNVTFRCDPISEHNRLYWYRQTLGQGPEFLTYFQNEAQLEKSRLLSDRFSAERPKGSFSTLEIQRTEQGDSAMYLCASSLSGLADYNEQFFGPGTRLTVL.

This clonotype was detected a few times. J is TRBJ2-1 and V is TRBV18, with 10 nucleotides matching TRBD1. The CDR3 is made up of 16 amino acids. Looked up from germline, CDR1 is KGHSH and CDR2 is LQKENI. The V segment lost 0 bases and the J segment 7 bases; nucleotides outside the gene matches: 6. The CDR3 DNA sequence: TGTGCCAGCTCACCACCGGGACAGGGGACGTGGAATGAGCAGTTCTTC. It specifies CASSPPGQGTWNEQFF.

This clonotype showed up just a few times. This rearrangement joins TRBV2 to TRBJ1-2; D may be TRBD1 (6 bases). CDR1 and CDR2 (germline): SNHLY, FYNNEI. The CDR3 covers 16 residues. V lost 6 bases, J lost 0 bases, and 17 bases lay in between. DNA for the CDR3: TGTGCCAGCAGGGGGGACGGATCAGGGGCTAACTATGGCTACACCTTC. Translated, it gives CASRGDGSGANYGYTF.

The sample holds many counts of this clonotype. The V and J genes are TRBV11-3 and TRBJ2-2; TRBD2 might be the D (6 bases). CDR1 is SGHNT and CDR2 is YENEEA in the germline V gene. This CDR3 has 17 amino acids. V was shortened by 5 bases and J by 0 bases, with 16 bases between the two germline ends. The CDR3 DNA sequence: TGTGCCAGCAGCCAACCGGTGTGGGGGGCGAACACCGGGGAGCTGTTTTTT. As protein: CASSQPVWGANTGELFF.

This clonotype appeared many times. V and J are TRBV29-1 and TRBJ1-1; D gene uncertain. V was pared by 7 bases and J by 0 bases, with 9 bases between. This CDR3 contains 12 residues. The germline gives CDR1 SQVTM, CDR2 ANQGSEA. CDR3 residues: CSARRVNTEAFF. CDR3 DNA: TGCAGCGCGCGGCGAGTGAACACTGAAGCTTTCTTT.

This clonotype was observed at least ten times. The chain couples TRBV14 to TRBJ1-1; no clear D. The length of the CDR3 is 14 residues. Germline V gene sequence: CDR1 SGHDN, CDR2 FVKESK. V lost 0 bases to trimming and J lost 3 bases, with 8 bases between them. CDR3: CASSQDTVYTEAFF. The CDR3 region has the DNA TGTGCCAGCAGCCAAGATACCGTTTACACTGAAGCTTTCTTT.

At least ten counts were recorded for this clonotype. The chain has TRBV11-1 and TRBJ2-1, with D perhaps assigned TRBD1 or TRBD2 (6 bases each). This CDR3 comprises 14 residues. V shed 2 bases and J shed 7 bases, with 12 bases lying between them. Per germline, CDR1 SGHAT and CDR2 FQDESV (reference sequence). The CDR3 is CASSLMGGSNEQFF. Written as DNA, the CDR3 is TGTGCCAGCAGCTTAATGGGGGGCAGTAATGAGCAGTTCTTC. The entire variable domain, with the rest obtained from reference TRBV11-1 and TRBJ2-1, is as follows: EAEVAQSPRYKITEKSQAVAFWCDPISGHATLYWYRQILGQGPELLVQFQDESVVDDSQLPKDRFSAERLKGVDSTLKIQPAELGDSAMYLCASSLMGGSNEQFFGPGTRLTVL.